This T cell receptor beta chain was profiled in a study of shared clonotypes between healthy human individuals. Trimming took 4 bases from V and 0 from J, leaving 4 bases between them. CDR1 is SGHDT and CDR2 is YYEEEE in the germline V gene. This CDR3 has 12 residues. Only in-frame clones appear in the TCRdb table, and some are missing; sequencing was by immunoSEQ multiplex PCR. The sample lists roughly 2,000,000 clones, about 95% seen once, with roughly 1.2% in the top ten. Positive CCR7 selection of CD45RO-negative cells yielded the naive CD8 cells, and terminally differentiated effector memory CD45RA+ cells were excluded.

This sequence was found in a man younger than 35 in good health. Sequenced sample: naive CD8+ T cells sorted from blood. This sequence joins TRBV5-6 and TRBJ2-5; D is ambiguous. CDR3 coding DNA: TGTGCCAGCAGCGAGTACCAAGAGACCCAGTACTTC. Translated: CASSEYQETQYF.